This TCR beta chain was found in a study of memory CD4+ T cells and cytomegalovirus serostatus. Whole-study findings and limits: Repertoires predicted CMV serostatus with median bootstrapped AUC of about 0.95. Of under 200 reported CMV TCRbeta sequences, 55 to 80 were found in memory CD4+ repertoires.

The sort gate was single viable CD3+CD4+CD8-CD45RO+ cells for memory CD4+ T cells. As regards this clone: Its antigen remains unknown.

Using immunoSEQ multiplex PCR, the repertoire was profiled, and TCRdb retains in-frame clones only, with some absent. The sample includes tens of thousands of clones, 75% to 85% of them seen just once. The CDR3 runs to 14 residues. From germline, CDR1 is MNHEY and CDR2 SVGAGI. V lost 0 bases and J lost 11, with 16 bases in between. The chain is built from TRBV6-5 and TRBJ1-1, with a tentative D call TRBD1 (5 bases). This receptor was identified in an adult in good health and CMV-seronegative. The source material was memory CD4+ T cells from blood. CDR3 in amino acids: CASSYSSGGSGAFF. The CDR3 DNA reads TGTGCCAGCAGTTACTCGAGTGGGGGTTCCGGCGCTTTCTTT.